Below, one T cell receptor beta chain is given with its context. Its specificity is not known. The junction had 6 bases not matched to a gene; V was cut back by 1 base and J by 1 base. The CDR3 loop spans 16 amino acids. The V gene's germline CDR1 is SGHRS and CDR2 YFSETQ. Repertoires were generated with immunoSEQ multiplex PCR, while TCRdb's copy carries only in-frame clones and drops some. The table shows about 360,000 clones, with 80% to 90% occurring only once. These data are taken from a study of cytomegalovirus exposure and HLA in healthy donors. Study results and limitations: According to the study, 160 or so TCR beta chains were cytomegalovirus-associated.

What was sequenced was PBMCs. The rearrangement uses TRBV5-1 and TRBJ2-5, with TRBD1 matching 8 bases. This TCR was recovered from a woman under 30 in good health and CMV-seronegative. The CDR3 DNA is TGCGCCAGCAGCTTGCATACAGGGGGTGGCCAAGAGACCCAGTACTTC. Its protein is CASSLHTGGGQETQYF.